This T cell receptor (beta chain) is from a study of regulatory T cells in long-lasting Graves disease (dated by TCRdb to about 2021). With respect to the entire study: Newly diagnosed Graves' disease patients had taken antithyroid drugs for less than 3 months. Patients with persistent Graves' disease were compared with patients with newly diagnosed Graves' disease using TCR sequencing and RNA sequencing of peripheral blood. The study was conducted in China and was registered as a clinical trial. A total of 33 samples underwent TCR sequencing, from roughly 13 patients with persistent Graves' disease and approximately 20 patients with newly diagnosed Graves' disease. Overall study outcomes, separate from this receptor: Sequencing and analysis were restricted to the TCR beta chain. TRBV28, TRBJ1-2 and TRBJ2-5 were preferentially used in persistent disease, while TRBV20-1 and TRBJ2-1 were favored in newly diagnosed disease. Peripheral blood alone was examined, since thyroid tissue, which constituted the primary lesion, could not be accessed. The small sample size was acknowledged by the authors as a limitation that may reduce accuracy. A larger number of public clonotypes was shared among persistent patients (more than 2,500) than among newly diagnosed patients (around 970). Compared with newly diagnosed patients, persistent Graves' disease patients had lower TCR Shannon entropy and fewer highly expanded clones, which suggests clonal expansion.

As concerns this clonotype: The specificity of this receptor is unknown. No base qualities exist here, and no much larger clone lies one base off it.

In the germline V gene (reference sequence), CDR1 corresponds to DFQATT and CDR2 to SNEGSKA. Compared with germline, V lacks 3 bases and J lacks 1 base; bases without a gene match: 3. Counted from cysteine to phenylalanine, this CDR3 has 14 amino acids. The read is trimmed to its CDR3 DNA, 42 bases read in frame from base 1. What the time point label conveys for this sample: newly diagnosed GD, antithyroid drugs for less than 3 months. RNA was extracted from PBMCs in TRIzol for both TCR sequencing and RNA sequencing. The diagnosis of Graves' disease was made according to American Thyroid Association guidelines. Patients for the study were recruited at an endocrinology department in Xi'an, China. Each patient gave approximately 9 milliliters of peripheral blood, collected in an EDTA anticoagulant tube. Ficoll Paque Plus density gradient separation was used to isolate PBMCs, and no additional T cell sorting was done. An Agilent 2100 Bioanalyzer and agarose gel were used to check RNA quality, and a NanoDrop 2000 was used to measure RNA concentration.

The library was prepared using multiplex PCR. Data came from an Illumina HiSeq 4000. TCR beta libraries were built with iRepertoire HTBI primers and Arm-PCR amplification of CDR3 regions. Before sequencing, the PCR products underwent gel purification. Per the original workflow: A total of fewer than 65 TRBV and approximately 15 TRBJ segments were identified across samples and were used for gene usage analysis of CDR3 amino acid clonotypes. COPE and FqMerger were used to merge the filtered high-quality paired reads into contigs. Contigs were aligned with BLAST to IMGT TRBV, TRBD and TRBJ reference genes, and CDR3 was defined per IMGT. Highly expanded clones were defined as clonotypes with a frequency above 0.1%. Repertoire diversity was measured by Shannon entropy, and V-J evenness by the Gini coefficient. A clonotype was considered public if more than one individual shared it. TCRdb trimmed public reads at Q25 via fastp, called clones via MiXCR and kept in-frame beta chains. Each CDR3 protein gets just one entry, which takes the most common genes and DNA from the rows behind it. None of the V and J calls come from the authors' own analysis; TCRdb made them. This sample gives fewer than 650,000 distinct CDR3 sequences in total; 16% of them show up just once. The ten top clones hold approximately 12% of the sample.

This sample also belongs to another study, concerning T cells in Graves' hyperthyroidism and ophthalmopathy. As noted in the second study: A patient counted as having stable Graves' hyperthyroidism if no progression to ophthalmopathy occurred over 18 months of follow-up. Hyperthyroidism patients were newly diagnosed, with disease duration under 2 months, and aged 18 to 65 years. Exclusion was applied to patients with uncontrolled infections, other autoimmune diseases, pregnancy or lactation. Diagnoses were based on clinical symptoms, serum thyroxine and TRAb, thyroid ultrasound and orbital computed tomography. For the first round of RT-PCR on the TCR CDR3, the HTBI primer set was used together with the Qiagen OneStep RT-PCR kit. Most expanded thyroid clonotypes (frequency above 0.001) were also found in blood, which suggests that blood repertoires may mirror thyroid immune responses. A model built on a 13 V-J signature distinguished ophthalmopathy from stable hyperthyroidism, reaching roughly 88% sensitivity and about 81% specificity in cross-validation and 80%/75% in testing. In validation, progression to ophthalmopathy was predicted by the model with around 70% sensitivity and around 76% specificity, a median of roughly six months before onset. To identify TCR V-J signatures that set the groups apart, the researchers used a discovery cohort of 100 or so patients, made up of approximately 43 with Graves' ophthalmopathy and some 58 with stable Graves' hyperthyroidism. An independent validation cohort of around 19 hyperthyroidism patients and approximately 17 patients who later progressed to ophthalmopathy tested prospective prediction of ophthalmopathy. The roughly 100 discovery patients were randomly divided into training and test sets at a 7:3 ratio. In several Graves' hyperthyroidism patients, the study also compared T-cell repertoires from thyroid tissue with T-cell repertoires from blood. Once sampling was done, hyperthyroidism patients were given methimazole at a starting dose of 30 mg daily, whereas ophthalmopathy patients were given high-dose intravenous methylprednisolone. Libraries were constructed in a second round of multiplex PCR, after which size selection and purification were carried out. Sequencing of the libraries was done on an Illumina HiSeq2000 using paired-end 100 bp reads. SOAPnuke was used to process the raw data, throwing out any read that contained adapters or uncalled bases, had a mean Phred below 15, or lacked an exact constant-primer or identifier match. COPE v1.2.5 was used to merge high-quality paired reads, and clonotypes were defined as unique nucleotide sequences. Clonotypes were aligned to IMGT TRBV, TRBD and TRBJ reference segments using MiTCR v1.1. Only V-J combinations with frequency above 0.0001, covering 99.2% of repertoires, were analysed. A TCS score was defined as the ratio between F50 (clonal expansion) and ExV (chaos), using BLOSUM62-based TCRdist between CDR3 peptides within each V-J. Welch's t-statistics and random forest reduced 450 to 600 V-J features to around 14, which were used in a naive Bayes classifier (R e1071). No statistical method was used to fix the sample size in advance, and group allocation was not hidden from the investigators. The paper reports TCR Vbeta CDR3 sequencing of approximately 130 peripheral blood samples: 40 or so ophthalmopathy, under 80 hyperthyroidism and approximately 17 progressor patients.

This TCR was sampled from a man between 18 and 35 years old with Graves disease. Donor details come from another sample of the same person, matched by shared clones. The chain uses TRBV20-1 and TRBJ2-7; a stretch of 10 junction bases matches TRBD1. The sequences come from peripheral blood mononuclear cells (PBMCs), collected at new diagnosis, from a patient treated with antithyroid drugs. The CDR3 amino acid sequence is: CSASMGQGSYEQYF. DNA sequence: TGCAGTGCTAGTATGGGACAGGGGTCCTACGAGCAGTACTTC.